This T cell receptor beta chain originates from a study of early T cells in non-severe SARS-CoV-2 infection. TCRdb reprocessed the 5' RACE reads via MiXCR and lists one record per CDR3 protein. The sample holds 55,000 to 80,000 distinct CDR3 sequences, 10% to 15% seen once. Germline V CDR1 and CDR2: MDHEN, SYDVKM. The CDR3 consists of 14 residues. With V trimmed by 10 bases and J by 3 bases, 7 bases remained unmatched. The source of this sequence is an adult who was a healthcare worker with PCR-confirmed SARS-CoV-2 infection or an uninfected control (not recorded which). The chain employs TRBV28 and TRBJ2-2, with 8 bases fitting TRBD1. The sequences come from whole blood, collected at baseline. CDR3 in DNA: TGTGCCACCCTGACAGGGGTGGACACCGGGGAGCTGTTTTTT. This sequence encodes CATLTGVDTGELFF. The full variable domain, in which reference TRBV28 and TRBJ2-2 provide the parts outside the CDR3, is DVKVTQSSRYLVKRTGEKVFLECVQDMDHENMFWYRQDPGLGLRLIYFSYDVKMKEKGDIPEGYSVSREKKERFSLILESASTNQTSMYLCATLTGVDTGELFFGEGSRLTVL.